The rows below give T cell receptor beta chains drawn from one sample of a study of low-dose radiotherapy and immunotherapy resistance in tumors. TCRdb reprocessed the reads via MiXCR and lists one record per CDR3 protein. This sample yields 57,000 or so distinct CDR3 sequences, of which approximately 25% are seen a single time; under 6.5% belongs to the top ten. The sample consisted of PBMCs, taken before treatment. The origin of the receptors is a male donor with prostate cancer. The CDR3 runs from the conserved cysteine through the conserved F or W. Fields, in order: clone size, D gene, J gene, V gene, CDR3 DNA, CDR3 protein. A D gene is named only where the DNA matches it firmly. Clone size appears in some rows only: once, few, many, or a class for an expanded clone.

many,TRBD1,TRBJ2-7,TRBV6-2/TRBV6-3,TGTGCCAGCAGTTACTCGGGACAGTACTACGAGCAGTACTTC,CASSYSGQYYEQYF
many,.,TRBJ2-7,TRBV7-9,TGTGCCAGCAGCTTAGCGGGACTGAGATCCTACGAGCAGTACTTC,CASSLAGLRSYEQYF
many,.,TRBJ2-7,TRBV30,TGTGCCTGGAGCCGGGACTCAACCTCCTACGAGCAGTACTTC,CAWSRDSTSYEQYF
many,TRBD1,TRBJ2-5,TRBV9,TGTGCCAGCAGCGTAGGGGACAGGGATTTCGGAAAGACCCAGTACTTC,CASSVGDRDFGKTQYF
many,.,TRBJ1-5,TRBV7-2,TGTGCCAGCAGCTTAGACAGCAGGACCAATCAGCCCCAGCATTTT,CASSLDSRTNQPQHF
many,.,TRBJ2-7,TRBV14,TGTGCCAGCAGCCTGCACGCGCCGGGACGGGTCGGGGAGCAGTACTTC,CASSLHAPGRVGEQYF
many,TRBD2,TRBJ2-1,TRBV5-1,TGCGCCAGCAGCTTGGGGAGTAGCGGGGGGGCCGGTGAGCAGTTCTTC,CASSLGSSGGAGEQFF
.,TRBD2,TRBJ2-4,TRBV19,TGTGCCAGTGCGCAGACTAGCGGGGGGGCTCTAGCCAAAAACATTCAGTACTTC,CASAQTSGGALAKNIQYF
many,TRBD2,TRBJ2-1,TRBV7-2,TGTGCCAGCAGCTCCCAAGCTAGCGGGGAGATATATGTTAGTGAGCAGTTCTTC,CASSSQASGEIYVSEQFF
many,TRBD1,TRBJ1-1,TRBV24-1,TGTGCCACCGACAGTTTAGGGGACAGGAATATTAACACTGAAGCTTTCTTT,CATDSLGDRNINTEAFF
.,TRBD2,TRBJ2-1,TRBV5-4,TGTGCCAGCAACTTGCCCGGCGGGGGGCTGATCAATGAGCAGTTCTTC,CASNLPGGGLINEQFF
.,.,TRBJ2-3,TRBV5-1,TGCGCCAGCAGCTTAGGTGGGACCTCTCAAGTTACGCAGTATTTT,CASSLGGTSQVTQYF
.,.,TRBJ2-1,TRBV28,TGTGCCAGCAGTCATACTTCCGGGACAAATGAGCAGTTCTTC,CASSHTSGTNEQFF
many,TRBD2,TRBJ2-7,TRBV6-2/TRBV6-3,TGTGCCAGCAGTAAGTCCGGGACTATCTACGAGCAGTACTTC,CASSKSGTIYEQYF
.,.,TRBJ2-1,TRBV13,TGTGCCAGCAGCTTGTTCAATGAGCAGTTCTTC,CASSLFNEQFF
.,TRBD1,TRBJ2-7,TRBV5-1,TGCGCCAGCAGCAACCCGGGACAGGGCATCTACGAGCAGTACTTC,CASSNPGQGIYEQYF
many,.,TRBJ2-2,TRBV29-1,TGCAGCGTTGGGACCCCGACGAACACCGGGGAGCTGTTTTTT,CSVGTPTNTGELFF
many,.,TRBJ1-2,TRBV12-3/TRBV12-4,TGTGCCAGCAGTCCAACGGGCAGGGGCTCGAACTATGGCTACACCTTC,CASSPTGRGSNYGYTF
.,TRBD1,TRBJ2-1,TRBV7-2,TGTGCCAGCAGCAAACAGACCGGGACAGGGAACAATGAGCAGTTCTTC,CASSKQTGTGNNEQFF
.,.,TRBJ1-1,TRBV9,TGTGCCAGCAGCCGGGGACTTCCCGGTCGGGGGGACACTGAAGCTTTCTTT,CASSRGLPGRGDTEAFF
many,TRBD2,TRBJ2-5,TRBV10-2,TGCGCCAGCTCCGAGCGGGGGGGCCCAGAGACCCAGTACTTC,CASSERGGPETQYF
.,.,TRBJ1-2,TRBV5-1,TGCGCCAGCAGCAAGACAGCGGATGGCTACACCTTC,CASSKTADGYTF
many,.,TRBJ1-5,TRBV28,TGTGCCAGCAGTTTGGAGCAGGGAGGGAAGGGCAATCAGCCCCAGCATTTT,CASSLEQGGKGNQPQHF
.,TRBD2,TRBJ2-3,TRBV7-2,TGTGCCAGCAGCTCCCCCGAGGGGACTAGCCTTACAGATACGCAGTATTTT,CASSSPEGTSLTDTQYF
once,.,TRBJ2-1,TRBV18,TGTGCCAGCTCACCGGCGTTCGGCAACAATGAGCAGTTCTTC,CASSPAFGNNEQFF
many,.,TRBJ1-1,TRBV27,TGTGCCAGCAGTTTATCGCTTGGACGGACGATGAACACTGAAGCTTTCTTT,CASSLSLGRTMNTEAFF
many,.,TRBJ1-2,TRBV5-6,TGTGCCAGCAGACAGAGGGGGGAATACGGTGGCTACACCTTC,CASRQRGEYGGYTF